This record covers a single T cell receptor beta chain. CD8+ and CD4+ T cells from blood underwent TCR beta sequencing. Through negative isolation, CD4+ and CD8+ T cells were obtained, while TEMRA cells were enriched using FACS. This specimen belongs to a study of CD8 T cells in Susac syndrome. cDNA came from roughly 0.53 to 1 ug RNA primed by random hexamers. Amplification of the TCR beta CDR3 was carried out by immunoSEQ multiplex PCR, which spanned a total of 54 Vbeta and 13 Jbeta segments. TCRdb passed the immunoSEQ multiplex PCR reads through MiXCR, listing each CDR3 protein once. Among 130,000 or so distinct CDR3 sequences, 80% to 85% were seen once, and the ten largest hold 0.5% to 0.65%. With 6 bases removed from V and 5 bases from J, the gap between germline ends came to 17 bases. Germline lookup yields CDR1 MDHEN and CDR2 SYDVKM. This CDR3 contains 15 residues.

This chain links TRBV28 with TRBJ1-5; no reliable D call. The TCR comes from a human donor with multiple sclerosis. Source material: CD8+ T cells from PBMCs. CDR3 residues: CASRFSLAAYQPQHF. CDR3 coding DNA: TGTGCCAGCAGATTTTCGTTGGCTGCATATCAGCCCCAGCATTTT.